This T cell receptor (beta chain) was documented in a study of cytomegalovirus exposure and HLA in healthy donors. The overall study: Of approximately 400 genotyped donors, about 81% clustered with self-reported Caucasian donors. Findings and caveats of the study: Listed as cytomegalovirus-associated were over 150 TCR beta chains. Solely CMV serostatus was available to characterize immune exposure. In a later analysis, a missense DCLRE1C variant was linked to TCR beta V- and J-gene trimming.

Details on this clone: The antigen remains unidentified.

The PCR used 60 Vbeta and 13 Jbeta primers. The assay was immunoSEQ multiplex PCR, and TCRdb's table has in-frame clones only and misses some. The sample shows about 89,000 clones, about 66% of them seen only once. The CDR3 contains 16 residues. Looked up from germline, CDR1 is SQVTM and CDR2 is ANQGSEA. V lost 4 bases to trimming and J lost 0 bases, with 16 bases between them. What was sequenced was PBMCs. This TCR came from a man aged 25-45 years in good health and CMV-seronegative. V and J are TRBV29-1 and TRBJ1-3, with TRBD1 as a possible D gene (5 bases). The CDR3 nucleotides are TGCAGCGTTGGGGAATGGCCGGGACTCTCTGGAAACACCATATATTTT. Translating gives CSVGEWPGLSGNTIYF.